These T cell receptor beta chains were read from a single sample in a study of blood T cell repertoires in COVID-19. Assay: immunoSEQ multiplex PCR; the TCRdb copy retains only in-frame clones and omits some. The profile covers 150,000 to 190,000 clones, with 65% to 85% appearing a single time and roughly 3.6% taken by the ten largest. Sequenced sample: peripheral blood. These receptors all stem from a woman of 80 years or more with acute or convalescent COVID-19. CDR3s include the opening cysteine and the closing phenylalanine or tryptophan. D genes are given only for firm matches. Clone size is shown for a subset of rows, as once, few, many or a class of expanded clone.

clone_size: .; d_call: .; j_call: TRBJ1-6; v_call: TRBV19; cdr3_nt: TGTGCCAGTAGTATCTCAATATGGGACTCCATCGGTTCACCCCTCCACTTT; cdr3_aa: CASSISIWDSIGSPLHF
clone_size: .; d_call: TRBD1; j_call: TRBJ1-1; v_call: TRBV6-5; cdr3_nt: TGTGCCAGCAGTCCGGGACAGTTGAACACTGAAGCTTTCTTT; cdr3_aa: CASSPGQLNTEAFF
clone_size: .; d_call: .; j_call: TRBJ2-5; v_call: TRBV19; cdr3_nt: TGTGCCAGTAGTCCCCAGACTCCGGACAGCCAAGAGACCCAGTACTTC; cdr3_aa: CASSPQTPDSQETQYF
clone_size: once; d_call: TRBD1; j_call: TRBJ1-6; v_call: TRBV6-5; cdr3_nt: TGTGCCAGCTCATCGCGGGGACAGGGCCCATCACCCCTCCACTTT; cdr3_aa: CASSSRGQGPSPLHF
clone_size: .; d_call: .; j_call: TRBJ1-1; v_call: TRBV18; cdr3_nt: TGTGCCAGCTCACAAGAGGACATGTTAGCTTTCTTT; cdr3_aa: CASSQEDMLAFF
clone_size: .; d_call: .; j_call: TRBJ1-4; v_call: TRBV5-1; cdr3_nt: TGCGCCAGCCGGGGTACGGCTAATGAAAAACTGTTTTTT; cdr3_aa: CASRGTANEKLFF
clone_size: .; d_call: .; j_call: TRBJ1-2; v_call: TRBV6-2/TRBV6-3; cdr3_nt: TGTGCCAGCAGATACGGGGGGTCTAACTATGGCTACACCTTC; cdr3_aa: CASRYGGSNYGYTF
clone_size: medium-sized; d_call: .; j_call: TRBJ1-4; v_call: TRBV14; cdr3_nt: TGTGCCAGCAGCCAAAACAGGAATAATGAAAAACTGTTTTTT; cdr3_aa: CASSQNRNNEKLFF
clone_size: .; d_call: .; j_call: TRBJ2-7; v_call: TRBV28; cdr3_nt: TGTGCCAGCAGTTTAGGAGGTAGACTGTACGAGCAGTACTTC; cdr3_aa: CASSLGGRLYEQYF
clone_size: once; d_call: TRBD2; j_call: TRBJ2-2; v_call: TRBV7-3; cdr3_nt: TGTGCCAGCAGCTTGGGCCGACTAGCGGGGGATAACACCGGGGAGCTGTTTTTT; cdr3_aa: CASSLGRLAGDNTGELFF
clone_size: few; d_call: .; j_call: TRBJ1-1; v_call: TRBV9; cdr3_nt: TGTGCCAGCAGCGTAGGACAATCGTACACTGAAGCTTTCTTT; cdr3_aa: CASSVGQSYTEAFF
clone_size: .; d_call: .; j_call: TRBJ2-7; v_call: TRBV14; cdr3_nt: TGTGCCAGCAGCCAAGTTTATGACGAGCAGTACTTC; cdr3_aa: CASSQVYDEQYF
clone_size: .; d_call: .; j_call: TRBJ2-6; v_call: TRBV5-1; cdr3_nt: TGCGCCAGCAGCTTGTTTCAGCAGGCCTCTGGGGCCAACGTCCTGACTTTC; cdr3_aa: CASSLFQQASGANVLTF
clone_size: .; d_call: .; j_call: TRBJ2-1; v_call: TRBV19; cdr3_nt: TGTGCCAGTACCCAGGGGTACAATGAGCAGTTCTTC; cdr3_aa: CASTQGYNEQFF
clone_size: .; d_call: .; j_call: TRBJ1-1; v_call: TRBV7-9; cdr3_nt: TGTGCCAGCAGCCGTGGGAGTAACACTGAAGCTTTCTTT; cdr3_aa: CASSRGSNTEAFF
clone_size: .; d_call: .; j_call: TRBJ2-2; v_call: TRBV11-2; cdr3_nt: TGTGCCAGCAGCCCCCATGCCGGGGAGCTGTTTTTT; cdr3_aa: CASSPHAGELFF
clone_size: .; d_call: TRBD1; j_call: TRBJ1-1; v_call: TRBV7-3; cdr3_nt: TGTGCCAGCAGCCCCGGACAGGGGTTGACTGAAGCTTTCTTT; cdr3_aa: CASSPGQGLTEAFF
clone_size: .; d_call: .; j_call: TRBJ2-2; v_call: TRBV18; cdr3_nt: TGTGCCAGCTCTGCCGGAGGATTGGGAGATTACACCGGGGAGCTGTTTTTT; cdr3_aa: CASSAGGLGDYTGELFF
clone_size: .; d_call: TRBD2; j_call: TRBJ2-2; v_call: TRBV9; cdr3_nt: TGTGCCAGCAGCGTTTCACGACTAGCGCGGGAGGCGCACACCGGGGAGCTGTTTTTT; cdr3_aa: CASSVSRLAREAHTGELFF
clone_size: .; d_call: .; j_call: TRBJ2-2; v_call: TRBV2; cdr3_nt: TGTGCCAGCAATCAAGGTCGGGCCGGGGAGCTGTTTTTT; cdr3_aa: CASNQGRAGELFF
clone_size: few; d_call: TRBD1; j_call: TRBJ1-5; v_call: TRBV6-1; cdr3_nt: TGTGCCAGCAGTGATTGGGACAGGGTCGATCAGCCCCAGCATTTT; cdr3_aa: CASSDWDRVDQPQHF
clone_size: .; d_call: TRBD1; j_call: TRBJ2-2; v_call: TRBV30; cdr3_nt: TGTGCCTGGAGGGGGACAGGGAGGTTGAGCACCGGGGAGCTGTTTTTT; cdr3_aa: CAWRGTGRLSTGELFF
clone_size: .; d_call: .; j_call: TRBJ1-5; v_call: TRBV27; cdr3_nt: TGTGCCAGCAGTTTGCGGCAGAACAATCAGCCCCAGCATTTT; cdr3_aa: CASSLRQNNQPQHF
clone_size: .; d_call: TRBD1; j_call: TRBJ1-1; v_call: TRBV28; cdr3_nt: TGTGCCAGCAGGACAGGGGGGTCTACTGAAGCTTTCTTT; cdr3_aa: CASRTGGSTEAFF
clone_size: .; d_call: .; j_call: TRBJ2-5; v_call: TRBV18; cdr3_nt: TGTGCCAGCTCACCACCGACTAGAGTTGAAGAGACCCAGTACTTC; cdr3_aa: CASSPPTRVEETQYF
clone_size: .; d_call: .; j_call: TRBJ1-1; v_call: TRBV12-3/TRBV12-4; cdr3_nt: TGTGCCAGCAGTTTGGGGGGTAGGGCTTTCTTT; cdr3_aa: CASSLGGRAFF
clone_size: .; d_call: .; j_call: TRBJ1-5; v_call: TRBV30; cdr3_nt: TGTGCCTGGAGTGGGACAGTAAGCAATCAGCCCCAGCATTTT; cdr3_aa: CAWSGTVSNQPQHF
clone_size: .; d_call: TRBD2; j_call: TRBJ2-7; v_call: TRBV30; cdr3_nt: TGTGCCTGGAGTAAACTAGCGGTTAACTCCTACGAGCAGTACTTC; cdr3_aa: CAWSKLAVNSYEQYF
clone_size: .; d_call: .; j_call: TRBJ2-5; v_call: TRBV7-6; cdr3_nt: TGTGCCAGCAGCTTATACGGCCTAGAAGAGACCCAGTACTTC; cdr3_aa: CASSLYGLEETQYF
clone_size: .; d_call: TRBD1; j_call: TRBJ2-7; v_call: TRBV6-5; cdr3_nt: TGTGCCAGCAGTTTGCGGGGGACAGGGGGTGCTGAGCAGTACTTC; cdr3_aa: CASSLRGTGGAEQYF
clone_size: few; d_call: .; j_call: TRBJ1-4; v_call: TRBV12-3/TRBV12-4; cdr3_nt: TGTGCCAGCAGTCCCTCAGGTAATGAAAAACTGTTTTTT; cdr3_aa: CASSPSGNEKLFF
clone_size: .; d_call: TRBD1; j_call: TRBJ1-6; v_call: TRBV5-8; cdr3_nt: TGTGCCAGCAGCCCGGGACAGGGGTTCGGTTCACCCCTCCACTTT; cdr3_aa: CASSPGQGFGSPLHF
clone_size: .; d_call: TRBD2; j_call: TRBJ2-3; v_call: TRBV9; cdr3_nt: TGTGCCAGCAGCGTAGTTCTTGCGGGAGGCACAGATACGCAGTATTTT; cdr3_aa: CASSVVLAGGTDTQYF
clone_size: .; d_call: .; j_call: TRBJ1-4; v_call: TRBV19; cdr3_nt: TGTGCCAGTAGTAACCGAATAGAGACTACTGAAAAACTGTTTTTT; cdr3_aa: CASSNRIETTEKLFF
clone_size: few; d_call: .; j_call: TRBJ1-6; v_call: TRBV21-1; cdr3_nt: TGTGCCAGCATCCCCAGCGGTCATTCACCCCTCCACTTT; cdr3_aa: CASIPSGHSPLHF
clone_size: .; d_call: TRBD1; j_call: TRBJ1-1; v_call: TRBV3-1/TRBV3-2; cdr3_nt: TGTGCCAGCAGCCGACTACAGGGGGCTTTTGTGGTTTCACAGGACACTGAAGCTTTCTTT; cdr3_aa: CASSRLQGAFVVSQDTEAFF
clone_size: .; d_call: .; j_call: TRBJ2-5; v_call: TRBV5-6; cdr3_nt: TGTGCCAGCAGCTTGAGGACGGGGTCCAAAGAGACCCAGTACTTC; cdr3_aa: CASSLRTGSKETQYF
clone_size: .; d_call: .; j_call: TRBJ1-5; v_call: TRBV6-4; cdr3_nt: TGTGCCAGACTTAACCAGCCCCAGCATTTT; cdr3_aa: CARLNQPQHF
clone_size: .; d_call: .; j_call: TRBJ2-7; v_call: TRBV3-1/TRBV3-2; cdr3_nt: TGTGCCAGCAGCCAAGATAGCGGAGCTGCTTCCTACGAGCAGTACTTC; cdr3_aa: CASSQDSGAASYEQYF
clone_size: .; d_call: .; j_call: TRBJ1-6; v_call: TRBV9; cdr3_nt: TGTGCCAGCAGCGCAGTTAAATCACCCCTCCACTTT; cdr3_aa: CASSAVKSPLHF
clone_size: once; d_call: .; j_call: TRBJ2-5; v_call: TRBV29-1; cdr3_nt: TGCAGCGTCGGAGTTAAAGAGACCCAGTACTTC; cdr3_aa: CSVGVKETQYF
clone_size: .; d_call: .; j_call: TRBJ1-1; v_call: TRBV3-1/TRBV3-2; cdr3_nt: TGTGCCAGCAGCCCATACGCGGAAAACACTGAAGCTTTCTTT; cdr3_aa: CASSPYAENTEAFF
clone_size: once; d_call: .; j_call: TRBJ2-7; v_call: TRBV5-1; cdr3_nt: TGCGCCAGCAGCTTGGGCGGTCTGGGGGGGCCTCTAGAGCAGTACTTC; cdr3_aa: CASSLGGLGGPLEQYF
clone_size: many; d_call: TRBD2; j_call: TRBJ2-1; v_call: TRBV7-8; cdr3_nt: TGTGCCAGCAGCTTAGAGGCGGGAGTGACCTACAATGAGCAGTTCTTC; cdr3_aa: CASSLEAGVTYNEQFF
clone_size: .; d_call: TRBD1; j_call: TRBJ2-1; v_call: TRBV30; cdr3_nt: TGTGCCTGGAGACCGACAGGGGGAAAAGGTGGAAATGAGCAGTTCTTC; cdr3_aa: CAWRPTGGKGGNEQFF
clone_size: .; d_call: TRBD1; j_call: TRBJ1-4; v_call: TRBV7-9; cdr3_nt: TGTGCCAGCAGCCAACGGGGGAATCCCGGGACAGCAGGTGAAAAACTGTTTTTT; cdr3_aa: CASSQRGNPGTAGEKLFF
clone_size: .; d_call: .; j_call: TRBJ2-2; v_call: TRBV9; cdr3_nt: TGTGCCAGCAGCCCACGACAGGTCACCGGGGAGCTGTTTTTT; cdr3_aa: CASSPRQVTGELFF
clone_size: .; d_call: TRBD1; j_call: TRBJ1-5; v_call: TRBV3-1/TRBV3-2; cdr3_nt: TGTGCCAGCAGCCCACAGGGGTTTTTTGGCAATCAGCCCCAGCATTTT; cdr3_aa: CASSPQGFFGNQPQHF
clone_size: .; d_call: TRBD1; j_call: TRBJ1-2; v_call: TRBV5-1; cdr3_nt: TGCGCCAGCAGCTTAACTTTGACAGGGCCCGGCTACACCTTC; cdr3_aa: CASSLTLTGPGYTF
clone_size: .; d_call: .; j_call: TRBJ1-1; v_call: TRBV18; cdr3_nt: TGTGCCAGCTCACCCCAGGAGGGGTATGACACTGAAGCTTTCTTT; cdr3_aa: CASSPQEGYDTEAFF
clone_size: few; d_call: .; j_call: TRBJ1-6; v_call: TRBV2; cdr3_nt: TGTGCCAGCAGAGAGGGAGAGACAAATAATTCACCCCTCCACTTT; cdr3_aa: CASREGETNNSPLHF
clone_size: .; d_call: .; j_call: TRBJ1-1; v_call: TRBV29-1; cdr3_nt: TGCAGCGGCCACAGGATCGGGCCTGGGTCTGAAGCTTTCTTT; cdr3_aa: CSGHRIGPGSEAFF
clone_size: .; d_call: .; j_call: TRBJ1-1; v_call: TRBV19; cdr3_nt: TGTGCCAGTAGTCCCACGGGAGAGAACACTGAAGCTTTCTTT; cdr3_aa: CASSPTGENTEAFF
clone_size: .; d_call: .; j_call: TRBJ2-7; v_call: TRBV19; cdr3_nt: TGTGCCAGTAGTATCCAGGGACAAAGCTACGAGCAGTACTTC; cdr3_aa: CASSIQGQSYEQYF
clone_size: .; d_call: .; j_call: TRBJ1-4; v_call: TRBV7-6; cdr3_nt: TGTGCCAGCAGCTTAGGGGCAGGGGAACTTGAAAAACTGTTTTTT; cdr3_aa: CASSLGAGELEKLFF